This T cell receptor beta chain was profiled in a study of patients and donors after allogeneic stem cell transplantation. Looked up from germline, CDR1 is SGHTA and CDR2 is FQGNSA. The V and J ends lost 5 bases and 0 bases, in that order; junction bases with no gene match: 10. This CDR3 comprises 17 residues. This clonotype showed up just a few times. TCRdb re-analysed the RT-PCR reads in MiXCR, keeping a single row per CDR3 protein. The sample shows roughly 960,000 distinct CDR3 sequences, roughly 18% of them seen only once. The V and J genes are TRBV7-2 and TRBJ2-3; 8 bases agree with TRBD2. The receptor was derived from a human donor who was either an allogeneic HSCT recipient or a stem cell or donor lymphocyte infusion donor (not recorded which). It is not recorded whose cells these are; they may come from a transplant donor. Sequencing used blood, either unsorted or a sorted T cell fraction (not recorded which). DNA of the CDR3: TGTGCCAGCAGCAACCTCCGGACTAGCCGAAGCACAGATACGCAGTATTTT. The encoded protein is CASSNLRTSRSTDTQYF.